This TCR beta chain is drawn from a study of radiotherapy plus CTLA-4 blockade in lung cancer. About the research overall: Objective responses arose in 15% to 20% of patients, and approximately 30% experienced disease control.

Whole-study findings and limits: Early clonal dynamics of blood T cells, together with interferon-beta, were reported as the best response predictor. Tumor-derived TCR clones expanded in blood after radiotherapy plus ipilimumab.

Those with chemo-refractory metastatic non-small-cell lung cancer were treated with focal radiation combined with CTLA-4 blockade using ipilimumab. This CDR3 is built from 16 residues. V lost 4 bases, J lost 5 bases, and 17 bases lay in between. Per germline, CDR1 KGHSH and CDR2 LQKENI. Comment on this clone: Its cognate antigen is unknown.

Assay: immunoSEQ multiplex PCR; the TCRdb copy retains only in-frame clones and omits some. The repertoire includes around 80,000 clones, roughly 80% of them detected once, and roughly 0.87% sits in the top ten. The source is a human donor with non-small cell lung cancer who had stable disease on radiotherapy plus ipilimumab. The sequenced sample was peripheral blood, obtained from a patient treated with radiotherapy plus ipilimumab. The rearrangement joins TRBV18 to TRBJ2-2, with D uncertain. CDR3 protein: CASSQAFGPITGELFF. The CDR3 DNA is TGTGCCAGCTCACAAGCCTTCGGGCCCATAACCGGGGAGCTGTTTTTT.